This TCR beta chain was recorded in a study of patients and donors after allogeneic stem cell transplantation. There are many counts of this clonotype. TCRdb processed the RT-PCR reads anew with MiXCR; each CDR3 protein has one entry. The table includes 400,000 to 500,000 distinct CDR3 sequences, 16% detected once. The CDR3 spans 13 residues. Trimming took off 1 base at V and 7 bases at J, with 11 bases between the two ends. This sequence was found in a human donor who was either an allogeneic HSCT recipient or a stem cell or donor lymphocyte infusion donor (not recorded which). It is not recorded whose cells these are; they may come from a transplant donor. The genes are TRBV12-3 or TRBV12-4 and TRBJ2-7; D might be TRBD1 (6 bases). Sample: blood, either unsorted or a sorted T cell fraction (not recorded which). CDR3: CASSLVRGREQYF. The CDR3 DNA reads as TGTGCCAGCAGTTTAGTCAGGGGAAGGGAGCAGTACTTC.